A single sample is the source of the 30 T cell receptor beta chains below, sequenced in a study of blood T cell repertoires in COVID-19. This table comes from immunoSEQ multiplex PCR, and its TCRdb copy is limited to in-frame clones, with some not included. This sample has more than 110,000 clones, with around 80% found just once. Material: PBMCs or T cells enriched from blood (not recorded which). The receptors here all came from a woman younger than 35 who had been exposed to COVID-19.

This clone appeared a few times. V and J are TRBV7-3 and TRBJ2-5; the D gene is possibly TRBD2 (5 bases). Germline CDR1 reads SGHTA; CDR2 reads FQGTGA. The CDR3 is 14 amino acids. Trimming removed 2 bases at V and 7 bases at J, with 14 bases between. This CDR3 reads CASSLGADSGTQYF. The DNA of the CDR3 is TGTGCCAGCAGCTTAGGAGCGGACTCGGGGACCCAGTACTTC.

V gene TRBV7-2 combines with J gene TRBJ1-4, with 7 nucleotides matching TRBD1. Germline CDR1 reads SGHTA; CDR2 reads FQGNSA. V was pared by 5 bases and J by 4 bases, with 7 bases of the junction left unmatched. The CDR3 is 15 residues long. CDR3 sequence: CASSRPGTDNEKLFF. CDR3 in DNA: TGTGCCAGCAGCAGGCCCGGGACAGATAATGAAAAACTGTTTTTT.

V is TRBV19 and J is TRBJ1-5; D gene unclear. CDR3 length: 16 amino acids. Germline V gene sequence: CDR1 LNHDA, CDR2 SQIVND (reference sequence). The V gene lost 6 bases and the J gene lost 2 bases, with 17 bases spanning the gap. CDR3 in amino acids: CASRFGRQAGNQPQHF. The DNA for the CDR3 is TGTGCCAGTAGGTTTGGTCGTCAAGCTGGCAATCAGCCCCAGCATTTT.

The J gene is TRBJ2-2, the V gene TRBV24-1; 7 bases are shared with TRBD2. The CDR3 sequence is 15 residues long. V gave up 3 bases and J gave up 6 bases; unmatched junction bases: 6. The V gene's germline CDR1 is KGHDR and CDR2 SFDVKD. DNA for the CDR3: TGTGCCACCAGTGATCCCTCGGCGGGGGCCGGGGAGCTGTTTTTT. Residues: CATSDPSAGAGELFF.

This sequence joins TRBV12-3 or TRBV12-4 and TRBJ2-3; TRBD1 is a possible D gene (5 bases). Trimming left V 3 bases short and J 4 bases short, with 8 bases between. The CDR3 is 13 residues long. The CDR3: CASSLGRPDTQYF. For the CDR3, the DNA is TGTGCCAGCAGTTTGGGGCGTCCAGATACGCAGTATTTT.

The V call is TRBV9, the J call TRBJ2-1; 8 bases fit TRBD2. The CDR3 has 17 residues. The junction had 5 bases not matched to a gene; V was cut back by 0 bases and J by 0 bases. Germline V lookup: CDR1 SGDLS, CDR2 YYNGEE. The CDR3, as DNA: TGTGCCAGCAGCGTAGAGCCAACTAGCGGCTCCTACAATGAGCAGTTCTTC. Its protein is CASSVEPTSGSYNEQFF.

The chain has TRBV30 and TRBJ1-6; the D is unclear. Germline CDR1 GTSNPN, CDR2 SVGIG (reference sequence). Trimming removed 2 bases at V and 10 bases at J, with 24 bases between. The CDR3 covers 17 residues. The DNA for the CDR3 is TGTGCCTGGAGTCCCCGAGGGCGTAGGGTGGTTGAATCACCCCTCCACTTT. Translated: CAWSPRGRRVVESPLHF.

The V call is TRBV18, the J call TRBJ2-5; TRBD2 aligns across 7 bases. V gave up 1 base and J gave up 5 bases; unmatched junction bases: 4. Germline-derived CDR1 and CDR2 are KGHSH and LQKENI. The CDR3 has 14 amino acids. The CDR3 reads CASSPLELAETQYF. The CDR3 DNA is TGTGCCAGCTCACCACTAGAACTAGCGGAGACCCAGTACTTC.

The chain combines TRBV27 with TRBJ2-4, with 8 bases aligning to TRBD2. CDR1 MNHEY and CDR2 SMNVEV come from the germline V gene (reference sequence). The CDR3 is 14 residues long. The trim removed 4 bases at V and 7 bases at J, leaving 6 bases unmatched. CDR3 in amino acids: CASSSTGGRNIQYF. In DNA, the CDR3 is TGTGCCAGCAGTTCCACGGGGGGGCGGAACATTCAGTACTTC.

The gene calls are TRBV27 and TRBJ1-6; TRBD1 aligns across 7 bases. The CDR3 length is 15 residues. Germline CDR1 reads MNHEY; CDR2 reads SMNVEV (reference sequence). The V and J ends lost 5 bases and 8 bases, in that order; junction bases with no gene match: 9. DNA of the CDR3: TGTGCCAGCAGTCCGCGACAGGGTAATTATTCACCCCTCCACTTT. It translates to CASSPRQGNYSPLHF.

This chain joins TRBV28 and TRBJ2-7, with D possibly TRBD1 on 6 matching bases. Looked up from germline, CDR1 is MDHEN and CDR2 is SYDVKM. This CDR3 contains 13 residues. The V end was cut by 8 bases, the J end by 6 bases, with 17 bases between. The CDR3 coding sequence is TGTGCCAGCGGGCGAGGGACACCTTCCGAGCAGTACTTC. This gives the protein CASGRGTPSEQYF.

The chain carries TRBV4-1 and TRBJ1-2; 7 positions agree with TRBD1. The CDR3 contains 15 residues. With 2 bases clipped from V and 4 bases from J, the junction kept 7 bases outside the gene matches. Germline loops: CDR1 MGHRA, CDR2 YSYEKL. This chain's CDR3 is CASSQFLGTAYGYTF. CDR3 nucleotide sequence: TGCGCCAGCAGCCAATTCTTGGGGACAGCCTATGGCTACACCTTC.

The chain carries TRBV7-8 and TRBJ2-7; D is possibly TRBD1 (7 bases). CDR1 and CDR2 from the germline V gene are SGHVS and FQNEAQ. Trimming took off 3 bases at V and 4 bases at J, with 16 bases between the two ends. The CDR3 runs to 15 residues. The CDR3 here is CASSLIVQGRYEQYF. Here the CDR3 DNA reads TGTGCCAGCAGCTTGATAGTACAGGGGAGGTACGAGCAGTACTTC.

The chain carries TRBV27 and TRBJ1-5, with 7 nucleotides matching TRBD1. CDR1 MNHEY and CDR2 SMNVEV come from the germline V gene (reference sequence). The CDR3 length is 15 residues. With V trimmed by 4 bases and J by 3 bases, 6 bases remained unmatched. This CDR3 is CASSSRQGFNQPQHF. The CDR3 nucleotides read TGTGCCAGCAGTTCCAGACAGGGATTCAATCAGCCCCAGCATTTT.

As regards this clone: This likely comes from a read error, as the CDR3 has no conserved phenylalanine or tryptophan at its end. Because the CDR3's place on the DNA is in doubt, the DNA is left out and the CDR3 is given as listed by TCRdb. The chain combines TRBV19 with TRBJ1-2; the listed D gene, TRBD1, was not tested against the DNA. Inclusive of both ends, the CDR3 amounts to 10 amino acids. The germline CDR1 and CDR2 sequences are LNHDA and SQIVND (reference sequence). The CDR3 here is CASNGRALIG.

The V and J genes are TRBV10-2 and TRBJ2-7, with D perhaps TRBD2 (6 bases). The length of the CDR3 is 15 residues. The germline V and J ends were trimmed by 8 bases and 4 bases, with 21 bases remaining between them. CDR1 is WSHSY, CDR2 SAAADI, per germline. CDR3 amino acids: CASLDDTFGLYEQYF. Written as DNA, the CDR3 is TGCGCCAGCCTTGATGACACCTTTGGACTATACGAGCAGTACTTC.

CDR3 in DNA: TGTGCCAGCAGCGCGACAGGGGCAACTAATGAAAAACTGTTTTTT. Protein sequence: CASSATGATNEKLFF. The chain uses TRBV9 and TRBJ1-4, with TRBD1 identical over 8 bases. V shed 3 bases and J 0 bases; nucleotides not matched to a gene: 1. This CDR3 has 15 residues. In germline, CDR1 is SGDLS, CDR2 YYNGEE.

The chain is built from TRBV6-4 and TRBJ2-2; TRBD1 matches at 9 bases. The CDR3 has 16 residues. The germline CDR1 and CDR2 sequences are MRHNA and SNTAGT. With V trimmed by 4 bases and J by 4 bases, 7 bases remained unmatched. CDR3 residues: CASSVAPGQGTGELFF. In DNA, the CDR3 is TGTGCCAGCAGTGTCGCGCCGGGACAGGGCACCGGGGAGCTGTTTTTT.

This clone was seen only a few times. The rearrangement joins TRBV28 to TRBJ2-1; TRBD1 might be the D (5 bases). With 6 bases removed from V and 1 base from J, the gap between germline ends came to 7 bases. The germline gives CDR1 MDHEN, CDR2 SYDVKM. The CDR3 contains 13 residues. The CDR3 here is CASRGPSYNEQFF. CDR3 DNA: TGTGCCAGCAGGGGGCCGTCCTACAATGAGCAGTTCTTC.

This chain connects TRBV18 to TRBJ2-5, with a weak D call TRBD2 (5 bases). The CDR3 has 15 amino acids. Trimming cost V 3 bases and J 5 bases, with 16 bases left between them. Germline V gene data show CDR1 as KGHSH and CDR2 as LQKENI. The CDR3 DNA is TGTGCCAGCTCACCCCTTCGCGAGGGCGGGGAGACCCAGTACTTC. Protein product: CASSPLREGGETQYF.

CDR3 sequence reads: CASSQDLWHHSYNEQFF. The CDR3 DNA is TGTGCCAGCAGCCAAGATTTATGGCACCACTCCTACAATGAGCAGTTCTTC. The gene calls are TRBV3-1 (or the pseudogene TRBV3-2) and TRBJ2-1; D ambiguous. The germline V gene has CDR1 LGHDT and CDR2 YNNKEL (reference sequence). The CDR3 has 17 residues. Trimming left V 0 bases short and J 0 bases short, with 12 bases between.

This rearrangement joins TRBV3-1 (or the pseudogene TRBV3-2) to TRBJ2-7, with D possibly matching TRBD2 (7 bases). Germline CDR1 LGHDT, CDR2 YNNKEL (reference sequence). This CDR3 is built from 13 residues. Trimming took 4 bases from V and 6 from J, leaving 13 bases between them. The chain's CDR3 is CASSPGGLREQYF. The CDR3 coding sequence is TGTGCCAGCAGCCCCGGGGGGCTCCGCGAGCAGTACTTC.

This clone was seen more than once but under ten times. V usage is TRBV14 and J usage is TRBJ1-5; no firm D call. V shed 7 bases and J shed 2 bases, with 15 bases lying between them. The length of the CDR3 is 15 residues. Germline values: CDR1 SGHDN, CDR2 FVKESK. The CDR3 coding sequence is TGTGCCAGCAATGGTAAACCCCGGGGCAATCAGCCCCAGCATTTT. The encoded protein is CASNGKPRGNQPQHF.

V is TRBV6-2 or TRBV6-3 and J is TRBJ1-1; 7 bases fit TRBD1. This CDR3 has 16 amino acids. Germline CDR1 reads MNHEY; CDR2 reads SVGEGT. Trimming cost V 0 bases and J 4 bases; bases outside gene matches: 8. The CDR3 is CASSYSVSGGRTEAFF. The CDR3 region has the DNA TGTGCCAGCAGTTACTCGGTTTCAGGGGGTCGCACTGAAGCTTTCTTT.

This clone has only one observation. The chain joins TRBV5-8 to TRBJ1-1; 12 nucleotides line up with TRBD1. The trim removed 3 bases at V and 1 base at J, leaving 7 bases unmatched. Germline values: CDR1 SGHTS, CDR2 YDEGEE. This CDR3 spans 17 amino acids. The CDR3 sequence is CASSSGGTGGPNTEAFF. CDR3 nucleotides: TGTGCCAGCAGCTCTGGAGGGACAGGGGGCCCGAACACTGAAGCTTTCTTT.

The gene calls are TRBV28 and TRBJ2-7, with TRBD1 identical over 9 bases. J gave up 5 bases and V 6 bases, and 5 bases lay outside the gene matches. The germline V gene has CDR1 MDHEN and CDR2 SYDVKM. This CDR3 spans 13 amino acids. CDR3 in DNA: TGTGCCAGCAGACAGGGGGCGAGGAACGAGCAGTACTTC. Its translation: CASRQGARNEQYF.

V gene TRBV19 combines with J gene TRBJ2-7, with 12 bases that match TRBD2. This CDR3 is 16 amino acids long. Germline-derived CDR1 and CDR2 are LNHDA and SQIVND (reference sequence). The junction had 9 bases not matched to a gene; V was cut back by 7 bases and J by 2 bases. The CDR3 spells CASTRTSGVPTYEQYF. Here the CDR3 DNA reads TGTGCCAGTACGAGGACTAGCGGGGTACCAACCTACGAGCAGTACTTC.

The chain recombines TRBV5-5 with TRBJ1-3; D call uncertain. With 0 bases removed from V and 0 bases from J, the gap between germline ends came to 10 bases. The CDR3 is 16 residues long. CDR1 and CDR2 from the germline V gene are SGHKS and YYEKEE (reference sequence). In nucleotides, the CDR3 is TGTGCCAGCAGCTTGGGGCCGGGAAGCTCTGGAAACACCATATATTTT. This encodes CASSLGPGSSGNTIYF.

The chain employs TRBV27 and TRBJ2-7; D gene uncertain. Trimming left V 5 bases short and J 3 bases short, with 20 bases between. Germline CDR1 is MNHEY and CDR2 is SMNVEV (reference sequence). The CDR3 has 16 residues. CDR3 amino acids: CASSTTGALASYEQYF. The CDR3 DNA reads TGTGCCAGCAGTACGACTGGAGCTCTCGCCAGCTACGAGCAGTACTTC.

J is TRBJ1-1 and V is TRBV1; the D call in the table, TRBD1, was not verified against the DNA. TRBV1 is a documented pseudogene. The CDR3 is 19 residues long. CDR3 sequence reads: CTSSQDPDNSWAMNTEAFF. CDR3 nucleotides: TGCACCAGCAGCCAAGACCCCGACAACTCGTGGGCGATGAACACTGAAGCTTTCTTT.